These 13 T cell receptor beta chains came from one sample sequenced in a study of blood T cell repertoires in COVID-19. Repertoires were generated with immunoSEQ multiplex PCR, while TCRdb's copy carries only in-frame clones and drops some. The repertoire consists of about 280,000 clones, with around 85% occurring once and the leading ten covering 11%. Sequenced input: peripheral blood. These receptors came from a woman between 70 and 85 years old with acute or convalescent COVID-19.

There are a few counts of this clone. The chain is built from TRBV9 and TRBJ1-2, with TRBD1 matching 8 bases. V shed 3 bases and J 5 bases; nucleotides not matched to a gene: 3. This CDR3 comprises 13 residues. Germline V lookup: CDR1 SGDLS, CDR2 YYNGEE. The CDR3 sequence is CASSGRQGYGYTF. CDR3 coding DNA: TGTGCCAGCAGCGGACGACAGGGGTATGGCTACACCTTC.

The chain uses TRBV12-3 or TRBV12-4 and TRBJ2-7, with 7 nucleotides matching TRBD1. CDR3 size: 13 residues. Germline trimming cut 3 bases from V and 6 bases from J; bases unmatched to any gene: 5. The CDR3 nucleotides read TGTGCCAGCAGTTTCGGGACAGCTACCGAGCAGTACTTC. Its translation: CASSFGTATEQYF.

This chain connects TRBV29-1 to TRBJ1-2, with 10 bases aligning to TRBD1. The V segment lost 7 bases and the J segment 4 bases; nucleotides outside the gene matches: 9. This CDR3 comprises 14 residues. Germline loops: CDR1 SQVTM, CDR2 ANQGSEA. The CDR3 coding sequence is TGCAGCGCTATCCGGGACAGGGGAGGCTATGGCTACACCTTC. This gives the protein CSAIRDRGGYGYTF.

The rearrangement links TRBV5-1 to TRBJ1-2; the D gene is possibly TRBD1 (6 bases). This CDR3 comprises 14 residues. V was trimmed by 1 base and J by 0 bases, leaving 7 bases between them. Germline V lookup: CDR1 SGHRS, CDR2 YFSETQ. In nucleotides, the CDR3 is TGCGCCAGCAGCTTGAACAGGGCTAACTATGGCTACACCTTC. It translates to CASSLNRANYGYTF. Full variable domain (remainder filled in from reference TRBV5-1 and TRBJ1-2): KAGVTQTPRYLIKTRGQQVTLSCSPISGHRSVSWYQQTPGQGLQFLFEYFSETQRNKGNFPGRFSGRQFSNSRSEMNVSTLELGDSALYLCASSLNRANYGYTFGSGTRLTVV.

The chain uses TRBV19 and TRBJ2-7; D is undetermined. V gave up 7 bases and J gave up 5 bases, with 9 bases separating them. The CDR3 spans 11 residues. The germline V gene has CDR1 LNHDA and CDR2 SQIVND (reference sequence). The chain's CDR3 is CASTSGHEQYF. Here the CDR3 DNA reads TGTGCCAGTACTTCTGGGCACGAGCAGTACTTC.

The chain couples TRBV24-1 to TRBJ1-4, with TRBD1 matching 10 bases. V was clipped by 4 bases and J by 7 bases; unmatched bases: 5. The CDR3 covers 15 residues. CDR1 KGHDR and CDR2 SFDVKD come from the germline V gene. CDR3 DNA: TGTGCCACCAGTGAGCCGGGACAGGGGAGTGAAAAACTGTTTTTT. Translating gives CATSEPGQGSEKLFF.

In its sample, this clone was seen a few times. The J gene is TRBJ1-2, the V gene TRBV6-5; D is unresolved. CDR3 length: 11 residues. The germline V gene has CDR1 MNHEY and CDR2 SVGAGI. Deletions cut 7 bases from V and 4 bases from J, with 7 bases between. The CDR3 sequence is CASIGSYGYTF. As DNA, the CDR3 is TGTGCCAGCATTGGGAGCTATGGCTACACCTTC.

This clone has a single count. The J gene is TRBJ1-2, the V gene TRBV3-1 (or the pseudogene TRBV3-2); D is uncertain. CDR3 length: 11 residues. V was trimmed by 8 bases and J by 5 bases, leaving 9 bases between them. The V gene's germline CDR1 is LGHDT and CDR2 YNNKEL (reference sequence). CDR3 sequence (DNA): TGTGCCAGCGAGGGTTTTTATGGCTACACCTTC. This gives the protein CASEGFYGYTF.

The genes are TRBV7-9 and TRBJ2-3; TRBD2 agrees at 15 bases. Per the germline V gene, CDR1 is SEHNR and CDR2 is FQNEAQ (reference sequence). This CDR3 spans 19 amino acids. V trimming: 5 bases; J trimming: 0 bases; junction bases outside the gene matches: 9. The DNA for the CDR3 is TGTGCCAGCAGCCCCGGGACTAGCGGGGGGCCCCTTAGCACAGATACGCAGTATTTT. This codes for CASSPGTSGGPLSTDTQYF.

This sequence joins TRBV28 and TRBJ1-5; D is ambiguous. The CDR3 has 12 amino acids. Trimming left V 3 bases short and J 2 bases short, with 2 bases between. The germline V gene has CDR1 MDHEN and CDR2 SYDVKM. CDR3 sequence reads: CASSFGNQPQHF. The CDR3 DNA is TGTGCCAGCAGTTTCGGCAATCAGCCCCAGCATTTT.

This clone was found once. Other DNA sequences within the sample encode an identical CDR3. The V call is TRBV12-3 or TRBV12-4, the J call TRBJ1-2, with a possible D match to TRBD1 (6 bases). Trimming removed 4 bases from V and 8 bases from J, with 11 bases in between. This CDR3 spans 12 amino acids. CDR3 loop: CASSSGGRGYTF. The CDR3 nucleotides are TGTGCCAGCAGTTCGGGGGGCAGAGGCTACACCTTC.

This chain joins TRBV29-1 and TRBJ2-2, with 8 bases matching TRBD1. The CDR3 runs to 18 residues. After removal of 6 bases from V and 1 base from J, the junction contained 16 bases not matched to a gene. Germline V gene data show CDR1 as SQVTM and CDR2 as ANQGSEA. CDR3 amino acids: CSVATWTGSLQNTGELFF. The CDR3 DNA is TGCAGCGTCGCGACGTGGACAGGGTCGTTACAGAACACCGGGGAGCTGTTTTTT.

This clone has a handful of counts. This rearrangement joins TRBV18 to TRBJ1-1; D may be TRBD1 (6 bases). The CDR3 is made up of 14 amino acids. The germline gives CDR1 KGHSH, CDR2 LQKENI. With 4 bases removed from V and 1 base from J, the gap between germline ends came to 10 bases. The CDR3 coding sequence is TGTGCCAGCTCACGTAGACAGGAGAACACTGAAGCTTTCTTT. Encoded protein: CASSRRQENTEAFF.